The present TCR beta chain was sequenced within a study of post-analysis software for immune sequencing data. For the study at large: Included among the disease courses, which were recorded for the cohort, were relapsing-remitting, secondary progressive and progressive-relapsing multiple sclerosis.

On this clonotype itself: Its antigen is currently unknown.

Points from the study as a whole: Patients with multiple sclerosis recorded significantly lower normalized Chao1 diversity than controls, the study found. F measure clustering grouped samples strongly by preparation batch.

Unique molecular identifiers had been added to the TCR beta cDNA libraries. Input populations of roughly 0.95 to 10 million T cells gave rise to 500,000 to 600,000 cDNA molecules. One entry per CDR3 protein results from TCRdb running MiXCR on the PCR reads. The sample includes fewer than 900,000 distinct CDR3 sequences, 46% of them seen just once. Sequencing used blood. The TCR sequence derives from a girl between 5 and 17 years old with multiple sclerosis.

CDR3 loop: CASSYFSSGYSSGGTQYF. The CDR3 DNA follows: TGCGCCAGCAGTTACTTTTCTAGCGGGTACTCTTCCGGTGGGACCCAGTACTTC. V gene TRBV5-1 combines with J gene TRBJ2-7; 8 nucleotides align to TRBD2. The last part of the DNA fits TRBJ2-5 better; the J call may be wrong. The CDR3 loop spans 18 amino acids. Germline CDR1 SGHRS, CDR2 YFSETQ.